This record concerns one TCR beta chain sequence. What it binds is not known. This sample was taken from a study of cytomegalovirus exposure and HLA in healthy donors. PCR used 60 Vbeta primers and 13 Jbeta primers. Sequencing was performed with immunoSEQ multiplex PCR; in TCRdb, only in-frame clones are kept and a portion is missing. The table has over 150,000 clones, around 81% seen once. This CDR3 has 19 residues. Looked up from germline, CDR1 is MRHNA and CDR2 is SNTAGT. V lost 0 bases, J lost 0 bases, and 18 bases lay in between. Whole-study results and caveats: TCR beta V segments were, for the most part, productive about 87% or about 30% of the time in an earlier analysis. A later analysis reportedly identified an Asian-associated ancestry cluster as carrying fewer N-insertions than the roughly 700-donor mean.

Sequences were obtained from PBMCs. This TCR came from a woman in her fifties or sixties in good health and CMV-seronegative. The chain recombines TRBV6-4 with TRBJ2-4; TRBD2 is a possible D gene (5 bases). The CDR3 DNA is TGTGCCAGCAGTGACTCGGCCCTCTACCGACTATCAGCCAAAAACATTCAGTACTTC. This gives the protein CASSDSALYRLSAKNIQYF.